This T cell receptor beta chain was profiled in a study of OX40 agonist ivuxolimab in advanced cancers. Across the study: The patients got ivuxolimab, which is an agonistic anti-OX40 (CD134) antibody.

Sequencing was performed with immunoSEQ multiplex PCR; in TCRdb, only in-frame clones are kept and a portion is missing. In the table there are some 95,000 clones, about 92% of which are singletons. Overall study results and limits: Within 6 weeks, CD4+ and CD8+ blood T cells expanded clonally at 0.1 to 3.0 mg/kg.

This clone occurred a few times. What it binds is not known. The germline CDR1 and CDR2 sequences are GTSNPN and SVGIG (reference sequence). Trimming took off 2 bases at V and 5 bases at J, with 10 bases between the two ends. The CDR3 has 13 amino acids. This TCR came from an adult with an advanced solid tumor such as melanoma, head and neck, liver or kidney cancer. The material was CD4+ or CD8+ T cells sorted from blood, obtained in a trial of the OX40 agonist ivuxolimab. The chain links TRBV30 to TRBJ1-5; D not resolved. CDR3 sequence: CAWSRQEDQPQHF. The CDR3 DNA follows: TGTGCCTGGAGTCGTCAGGAGGATCAGCCCCAGCATTTT.